The sequence of this TCR beta chain was determined in a study of early T cells in non-severe SARS-CoV-2 infection. General study points: VDJdb matching favored anti-spike CD8 responses, missing private and CD4 specificities.

In the library, individual cDNA molecules carried attached unique molecular identifiers. Each CDR3 protein is one row after TCRdb ran MiXCR on the 5' RACE reads. The sample carries 30,000 to 40,000 distinct CDR3 sequences, around 6% recorded once. CDR1 and CDR2 from the germline V gene are MNHEY and SMNVEV (reference sequence). This CDR3 has 13 residues. The V end was cut by 4 bases, the J end by 7 bases, with 10 bases between. This clonotype was seen at least ten times. The antigen is not known. The chain has TRBV27 and TRBJ1-4; no reliable D call. This specimen was whole blood, taken at baseline. This TCR derives from an adult who was a healthcare worker with PCR-confirmed SARS-CoV-2 infection or an uninfected control (not recorded which). The DNA for the CDR3 is TGTGCCAGCAGTTGGAGGGAGGGTGAAAAACTGTTTTTT. Residues: CASSWREGEKLFF.